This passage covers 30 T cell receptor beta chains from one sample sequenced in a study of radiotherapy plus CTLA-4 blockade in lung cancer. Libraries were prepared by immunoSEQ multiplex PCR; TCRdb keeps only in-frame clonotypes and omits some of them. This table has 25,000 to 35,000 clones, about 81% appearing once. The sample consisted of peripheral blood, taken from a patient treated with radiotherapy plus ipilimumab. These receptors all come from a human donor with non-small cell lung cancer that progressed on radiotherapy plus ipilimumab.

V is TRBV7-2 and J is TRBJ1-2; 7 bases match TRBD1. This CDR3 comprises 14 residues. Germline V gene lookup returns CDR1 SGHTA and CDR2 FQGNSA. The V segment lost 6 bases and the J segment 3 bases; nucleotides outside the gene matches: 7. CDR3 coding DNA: TGTGCCAGCAGAAAGGGGGCTACCGACTATGGCTACACCTTC. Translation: CASRKGATDYGYTF.

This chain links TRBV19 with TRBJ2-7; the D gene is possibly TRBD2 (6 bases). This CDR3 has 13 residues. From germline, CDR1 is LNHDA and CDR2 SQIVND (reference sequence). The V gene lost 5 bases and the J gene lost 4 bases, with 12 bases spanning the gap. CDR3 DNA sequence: TGTGCCAGTAGTGTTGGGGCGGGATACGAGCAGTACTTC. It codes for CASSVGAGYEQYF.

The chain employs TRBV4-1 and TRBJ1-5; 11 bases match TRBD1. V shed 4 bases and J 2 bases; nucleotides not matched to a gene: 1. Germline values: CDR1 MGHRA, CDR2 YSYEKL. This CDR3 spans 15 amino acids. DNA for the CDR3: TGCGCCAGCAGCCGGACAGGGGGCGGCAATCAGCCCCAGCATTTT. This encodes CASSRTGGGNQPQHF.

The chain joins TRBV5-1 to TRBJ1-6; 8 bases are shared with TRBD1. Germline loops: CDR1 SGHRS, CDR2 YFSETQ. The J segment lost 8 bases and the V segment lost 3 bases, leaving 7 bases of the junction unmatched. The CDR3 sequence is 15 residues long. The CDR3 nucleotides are TGCGCCAGCAGCTCAAGACAGGGGTTGGATTCACCCCTCCACTTT. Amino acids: CASSSRQGLDSPLHF.

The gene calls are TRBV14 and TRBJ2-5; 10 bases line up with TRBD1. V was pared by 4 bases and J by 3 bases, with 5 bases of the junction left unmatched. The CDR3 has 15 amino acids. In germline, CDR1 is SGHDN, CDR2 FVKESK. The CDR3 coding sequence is TGTGCCAGCAGCCCAAGGACAGGGGGGAAAGAGACCCAGTACTTC. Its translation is CASSPRTGGKETQYF. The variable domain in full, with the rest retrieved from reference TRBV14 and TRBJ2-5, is EAGVTQFPSHSVIEKGQTVTLRCDPISGHDNLYWYRRVMGKEIKFLLHFVKESKQDESGMPNNRFLAERTGGTYSTLKVQPAELEDSGVYFCASSPRTGGKETQYFGPGTRLLVL.

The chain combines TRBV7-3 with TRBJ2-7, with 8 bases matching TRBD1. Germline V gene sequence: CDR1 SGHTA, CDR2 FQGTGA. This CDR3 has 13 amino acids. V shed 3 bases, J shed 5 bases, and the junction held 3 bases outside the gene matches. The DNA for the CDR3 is TGTGCCAGCAGCTTGGACAGGGATAACGAGCAGTACTTC. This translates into CASSLDRDNEQYF.

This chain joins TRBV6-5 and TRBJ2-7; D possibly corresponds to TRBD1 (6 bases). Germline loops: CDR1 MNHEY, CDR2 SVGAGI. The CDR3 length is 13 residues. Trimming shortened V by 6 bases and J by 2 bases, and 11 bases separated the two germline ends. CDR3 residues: CASSHRVTYEQYF. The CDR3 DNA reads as TGTGCCAGCAGCCACAGGGTAACCTACGAGCAGTACTTC.

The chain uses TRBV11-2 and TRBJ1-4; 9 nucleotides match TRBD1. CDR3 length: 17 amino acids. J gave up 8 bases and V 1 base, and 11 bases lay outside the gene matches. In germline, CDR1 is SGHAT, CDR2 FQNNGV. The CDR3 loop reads CASSLGPHRGQSEKLFF. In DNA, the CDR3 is TGTGCCAGCAGCTTAGGGCCCCACAGGGGGCAAAGCGAAAAACTGTTTTTT.

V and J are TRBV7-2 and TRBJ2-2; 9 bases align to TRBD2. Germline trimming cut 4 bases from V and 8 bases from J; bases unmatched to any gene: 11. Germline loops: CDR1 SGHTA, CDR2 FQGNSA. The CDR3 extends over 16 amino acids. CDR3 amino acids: CASSWGAAGGPGELFF. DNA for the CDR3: TGTGCCAGCAGCTGGGGGGCCGCGGGGGGGCCAGGGGAGCTGTTTTTT.

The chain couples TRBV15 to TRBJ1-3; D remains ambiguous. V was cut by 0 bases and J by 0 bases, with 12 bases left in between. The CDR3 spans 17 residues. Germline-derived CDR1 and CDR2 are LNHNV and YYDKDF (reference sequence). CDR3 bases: TGTGCCACCAGCAGAGATCTTCTCGGGAGCTCTGGAAACACCATATATTTT. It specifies CATSRDLLGSSGNTIYF.

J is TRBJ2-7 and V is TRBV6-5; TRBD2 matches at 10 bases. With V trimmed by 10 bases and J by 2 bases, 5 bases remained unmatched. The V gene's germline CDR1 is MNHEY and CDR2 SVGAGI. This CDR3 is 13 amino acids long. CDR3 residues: CATGLAETYEQYF. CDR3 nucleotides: TGTGCCACCGGACTAGCGGAAACCTACGAGCAGTACTTC.

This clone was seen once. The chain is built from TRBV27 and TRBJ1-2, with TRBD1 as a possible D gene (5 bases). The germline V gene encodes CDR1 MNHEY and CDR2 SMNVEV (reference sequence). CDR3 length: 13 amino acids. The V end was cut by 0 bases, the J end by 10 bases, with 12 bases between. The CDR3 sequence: CASSLSFGAVYTF. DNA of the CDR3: TGTGCCAGCAGTTTATCGTTTGGGGCTGTCTACACCTTC.

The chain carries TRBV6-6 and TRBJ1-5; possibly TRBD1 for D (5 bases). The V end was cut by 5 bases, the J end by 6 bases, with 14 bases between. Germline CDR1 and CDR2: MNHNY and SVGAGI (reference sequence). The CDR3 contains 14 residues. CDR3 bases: TGTGCCAGCAGTCCCAACCAGGGTTTTCAGCCCCAGCATTTT. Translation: CASSPNQGFQPQHF.

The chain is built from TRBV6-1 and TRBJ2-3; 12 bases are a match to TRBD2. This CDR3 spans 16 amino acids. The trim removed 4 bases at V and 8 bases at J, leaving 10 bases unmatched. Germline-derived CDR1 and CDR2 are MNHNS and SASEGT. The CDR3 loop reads CASSGRLAGEYLTQYF. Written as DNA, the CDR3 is TGTGCCAGCAGTGGCCGACTAGCGGGGGAATACCTTACGCAGTATTTT.

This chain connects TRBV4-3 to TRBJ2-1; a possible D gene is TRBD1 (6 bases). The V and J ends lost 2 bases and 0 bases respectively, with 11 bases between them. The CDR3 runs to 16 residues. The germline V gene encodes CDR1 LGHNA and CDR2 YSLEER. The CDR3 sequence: CASSQSGTRSYNEQFF. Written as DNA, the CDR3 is TGCGCCAGCAGCCAATCCGGGACACGCTCCTACAATGAGCAGTTCTTC.

This chain's CDR3 is CASSLMVASEAKNIQYF. In DNA, the CDR3 is TGCGCCAGCAGCTTGATGGTCGCTAGCGAGGCCAAAAACATTCAGTACTTC. The V and J genes are TRBV5-1 and TRBJ2-4, with D perhaps matching TRBD2 (6 bases). This CDR3 has 17 amino acids. Germline lookup yields CDR1 SGHRS and CDR2 YFSETQ. The germline V and J ends were trimmed by 1 base and 1 base, with 15 bases remaining between them.

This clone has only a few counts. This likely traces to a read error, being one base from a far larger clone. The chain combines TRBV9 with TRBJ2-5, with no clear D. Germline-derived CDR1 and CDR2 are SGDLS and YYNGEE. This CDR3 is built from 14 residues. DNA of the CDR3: TGTGCCCGCAGCCCCCACCCAGACCAAGAGACCCAGTACTTC. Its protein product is CARSPHPDQETQYF.

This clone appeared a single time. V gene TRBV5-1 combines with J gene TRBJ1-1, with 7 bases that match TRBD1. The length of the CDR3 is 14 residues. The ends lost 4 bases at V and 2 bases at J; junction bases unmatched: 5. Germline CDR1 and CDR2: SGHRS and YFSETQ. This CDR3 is CASSQNRGNTEAFF. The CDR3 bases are TGCGCCAGCAGCCAAAACAGGGGAAACACTGAAGCTTTCTTT.

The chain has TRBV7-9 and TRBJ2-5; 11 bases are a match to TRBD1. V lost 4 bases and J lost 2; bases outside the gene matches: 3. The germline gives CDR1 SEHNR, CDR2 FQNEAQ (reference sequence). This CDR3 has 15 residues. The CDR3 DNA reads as TGTGCCAGCAGCTGGGGACAGGGGGATCAAGAGACCCAGTACTTC. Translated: CASSWGQGDQETQYF.

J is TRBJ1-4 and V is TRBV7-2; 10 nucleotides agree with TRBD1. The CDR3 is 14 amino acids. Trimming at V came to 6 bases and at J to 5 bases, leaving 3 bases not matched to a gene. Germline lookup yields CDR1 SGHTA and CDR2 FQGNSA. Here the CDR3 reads CASRKGQGNEKLFF. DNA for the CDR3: TGTGCCAGCAGAAAGGGACAGGGGAATGAAAAACTGTTTTTT.

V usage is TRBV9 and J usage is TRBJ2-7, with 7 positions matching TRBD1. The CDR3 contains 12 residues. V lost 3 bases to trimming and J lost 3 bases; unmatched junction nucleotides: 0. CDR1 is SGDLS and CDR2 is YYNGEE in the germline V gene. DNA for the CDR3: TGTGCCAGCAGCGCAGGGGGCTACGAGCAGTACTTC. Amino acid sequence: CASSAGGYEQYF. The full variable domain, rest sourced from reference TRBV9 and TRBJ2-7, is DSGVTQTPKHLITATGQRVTLRCSPRSGDLSVYWYQQSLDQGLQFLIQYYNGEERAKGNILERFSAQQFPDLHSELNLSSLELGDSALYFCASSAGGYEQYFGPGTRLTVT.

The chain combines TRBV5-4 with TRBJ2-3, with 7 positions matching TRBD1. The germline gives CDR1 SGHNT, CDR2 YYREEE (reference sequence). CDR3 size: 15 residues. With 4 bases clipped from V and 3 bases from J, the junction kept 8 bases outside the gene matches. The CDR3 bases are TGTGCCAGCAGCCCCGGGACAGTATTAACAGATACGCAGTATTTT. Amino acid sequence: CASSPGTVLTDTQYF.

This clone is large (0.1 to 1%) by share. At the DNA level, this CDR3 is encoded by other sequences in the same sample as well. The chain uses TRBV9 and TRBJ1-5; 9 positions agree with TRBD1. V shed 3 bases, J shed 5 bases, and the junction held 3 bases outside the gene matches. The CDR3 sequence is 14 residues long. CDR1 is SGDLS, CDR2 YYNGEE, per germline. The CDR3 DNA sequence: TGTGCCAGCAGCGACCGGGACAGGGATCAGCCCCAGCATTTT. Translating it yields CASSDRDRDQPQHF.

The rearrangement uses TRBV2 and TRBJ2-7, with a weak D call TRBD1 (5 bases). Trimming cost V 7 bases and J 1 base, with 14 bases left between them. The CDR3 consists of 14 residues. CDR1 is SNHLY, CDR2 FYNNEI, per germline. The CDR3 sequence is CASILNRNSYEQYF. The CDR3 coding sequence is TGTGCCAGCATCCTGAACAGGAATTCCTACGAGCAGTACTTC.

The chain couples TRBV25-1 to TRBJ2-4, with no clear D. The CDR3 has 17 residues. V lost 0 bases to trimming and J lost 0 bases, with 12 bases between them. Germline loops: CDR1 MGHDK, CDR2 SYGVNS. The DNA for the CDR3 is TGTGCCAGCAGTGAATATTTAGTAGACTTAGCCAAAAACATTCAGTACTTC. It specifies CASSEYLVDLAKNIQYF.

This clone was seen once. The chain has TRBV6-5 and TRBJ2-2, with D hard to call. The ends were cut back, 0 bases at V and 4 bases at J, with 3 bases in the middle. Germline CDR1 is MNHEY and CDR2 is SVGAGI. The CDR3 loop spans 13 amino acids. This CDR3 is CASSYSGTGELFF. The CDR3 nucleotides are TGTGCCAGCAGTTACTCCGGCACCGGGGAGCTGTTTTTT.

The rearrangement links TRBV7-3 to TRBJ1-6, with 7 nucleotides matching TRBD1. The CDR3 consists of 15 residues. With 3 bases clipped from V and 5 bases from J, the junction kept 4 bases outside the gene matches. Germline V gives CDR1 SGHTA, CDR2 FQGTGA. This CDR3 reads CASSFGDRNNSPLHF. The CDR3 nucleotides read TGTGCCAGCAGCTTCGGGGACAGAAATAATTCACCCCTCCACTTT.

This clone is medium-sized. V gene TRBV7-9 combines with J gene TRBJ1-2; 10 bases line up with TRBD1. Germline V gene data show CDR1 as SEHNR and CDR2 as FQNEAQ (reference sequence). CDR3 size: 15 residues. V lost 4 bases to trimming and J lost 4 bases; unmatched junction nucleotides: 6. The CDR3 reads CASSSTGGDVYGYTF. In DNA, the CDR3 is TGTGCCAGCAGCTCGACAGGGGGCGATGTCTATGGCTACACCTTC.

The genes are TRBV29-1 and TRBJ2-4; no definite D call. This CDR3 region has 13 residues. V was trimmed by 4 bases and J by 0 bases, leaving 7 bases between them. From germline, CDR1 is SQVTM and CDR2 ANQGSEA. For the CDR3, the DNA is TGCAGCGTTGCCCCGTTAGCCAAAAACATTCAGTACTTC. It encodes CSVAPLAKNIQYF.

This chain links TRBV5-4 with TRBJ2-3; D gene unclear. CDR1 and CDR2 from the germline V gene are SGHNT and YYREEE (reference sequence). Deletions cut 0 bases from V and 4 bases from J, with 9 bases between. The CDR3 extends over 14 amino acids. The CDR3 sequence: CASSLASNPDTQYF. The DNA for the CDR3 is TGTGCCAGCAGCTTGGCCAGTAACCCAGATACGCAGTATTTT.